This T cell receptor beta chain comes out of a study of regulatory T cells in long-lasting Graves disease. Regarding the study as a whole: Analysis covered peripheral blood alone, not thyroid tissue.

The CDR3 runs 15 residues. Trimming cost V 4 bases and J 2 bases; bases outside gene matches: 5. Per the germline V gene, CDR1 is SGDLS and CDR2 is YYNGEE. This clonotype was detected many times. The antigen remains unidentified. Construction of the TCR beta libraries employed iRepertoire HTBI primers in conjunction with Arm-PCR of CDR3 regions. TCRdb re-analysed the multiplex PCR reads in MiXCR, keeping a single row per CDR3 protein. The sample carries 200,000 to 250,000 distinct CDR3 sequences, approximately 19% recorded once. Time point meaning: newly diagnosed GD, antithyroid drugs for less than 3 months. PBMC-derived RNA was used for the TCR library. This same sample was also taken into another study, of T cells in Graves' hyperthyroidism and ophthalmopathy.

The starting material was peripheral blood mononuclear cells (PBMCs), obtained at new diagnosis, from a patient treated with antithyroid drugs. This receptor was obtained from a woman aged 25 to 45 with Graves disease. This chain uses TRBV9 with TRBJ1-5; 8 bases are shared with TRBD1. The DNA of the CDR3 is TGTGCCAGCAGCCCAACGACAGGGGGCAATCAGCCCCAGCATTTT. This translates into CASSPTTGGNQPQHF.